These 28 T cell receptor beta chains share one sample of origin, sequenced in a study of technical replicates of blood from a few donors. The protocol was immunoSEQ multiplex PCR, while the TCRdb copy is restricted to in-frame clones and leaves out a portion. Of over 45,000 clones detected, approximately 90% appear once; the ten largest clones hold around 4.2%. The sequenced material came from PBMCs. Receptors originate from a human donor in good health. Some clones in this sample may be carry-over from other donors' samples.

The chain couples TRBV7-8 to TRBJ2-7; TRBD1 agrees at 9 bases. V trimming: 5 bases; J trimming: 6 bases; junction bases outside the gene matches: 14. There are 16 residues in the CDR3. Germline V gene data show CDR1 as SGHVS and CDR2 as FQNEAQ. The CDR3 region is CASSPFPGQGNIEQYF. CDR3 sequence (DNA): TGTGCCAGCAGCCCGTTCCCGGGACAGGGAAACATCGAGCAGTACTTC.

The CDR3 region is CASHREGSYGYTF. In nucleotides, the CDR3 is TGTGCCAGCCACAGGGAGGGGAGCTATGGCTACACCTTC. The rearrangement uses TRBV6-6 and TRBJ1-2, with TRBD1 as a possible D gene (6 bases). The CDR3 spans 13 residues. Looked up from germline, CDR1 is MNHNY and CDR2 is SVGAGI (reference sequence). Trimming pared 8 bases from V and 4 bases from J, leaving 14 bases between.

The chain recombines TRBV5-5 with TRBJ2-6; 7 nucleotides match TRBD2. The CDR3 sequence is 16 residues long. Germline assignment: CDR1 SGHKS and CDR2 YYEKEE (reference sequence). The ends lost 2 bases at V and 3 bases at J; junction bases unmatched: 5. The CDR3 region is CASSFRREGGANVLTF. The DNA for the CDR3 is TGTGCCAGCAGCTTTCGCAGGGAGGGTGGGGCCAACGTCCTGACTTTC.

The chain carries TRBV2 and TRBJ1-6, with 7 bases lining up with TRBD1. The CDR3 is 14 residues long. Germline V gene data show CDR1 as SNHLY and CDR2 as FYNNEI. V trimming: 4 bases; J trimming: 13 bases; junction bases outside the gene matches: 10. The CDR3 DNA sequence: TGTGCCAGCAGTGTTGAGGGACAGACACGTCCCCTCCACTTT. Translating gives CASSVEGQTRPLHF.

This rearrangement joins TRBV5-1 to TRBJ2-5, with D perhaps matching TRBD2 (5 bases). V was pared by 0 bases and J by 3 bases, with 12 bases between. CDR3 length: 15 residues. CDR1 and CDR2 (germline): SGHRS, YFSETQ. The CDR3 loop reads CASSLGGLTKETQYF. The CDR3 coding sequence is TGCGCCAGCAGCTTGGGTGGACTTACTAAAGAGACCCAGTACTTC.

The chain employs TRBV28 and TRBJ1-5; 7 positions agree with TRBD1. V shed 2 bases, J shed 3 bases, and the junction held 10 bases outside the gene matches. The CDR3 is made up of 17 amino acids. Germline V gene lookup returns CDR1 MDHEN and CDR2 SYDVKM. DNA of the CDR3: TGTGCCAGCAGTTTACTCAAAGGGGGCAGCGTCAATCAGCCCCAGCATTTT. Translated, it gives CASSLLKGGSVNQPQHF.

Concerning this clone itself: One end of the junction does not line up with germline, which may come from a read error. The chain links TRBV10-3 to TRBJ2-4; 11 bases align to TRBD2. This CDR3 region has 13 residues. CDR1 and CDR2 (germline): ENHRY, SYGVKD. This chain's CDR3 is CAIRGTSGTGVTF. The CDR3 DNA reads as TGTGCCATCAGAGGGACTAGCGGAACAGGAGTTACTTTC.

The CDR3 DNA reads as TGCGCCAGCAGTGAGACTCTAGCCAAAAACATTCAGTACTTC. This translates into CASSETLAKNIQYF. This sequence joins TRBV10-1 and TRBJ2-4; D unclear. Between the trimmed V and J ends, which lost 2 bases and 0 bases, there was a span of 5 bases. This CDR3 is 14 amino acids long. Germline CDR1 and CDR2: WNHNN and SYGVQD (reference sequence).

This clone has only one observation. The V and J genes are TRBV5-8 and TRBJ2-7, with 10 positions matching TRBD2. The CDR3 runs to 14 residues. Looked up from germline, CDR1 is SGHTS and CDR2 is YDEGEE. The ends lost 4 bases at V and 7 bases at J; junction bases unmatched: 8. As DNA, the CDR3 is TGTGCCAGCAGCGTAAGCGGGGGGGCCCTTGAGCAGTACTTC. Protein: CASSVSGGALEQYF.

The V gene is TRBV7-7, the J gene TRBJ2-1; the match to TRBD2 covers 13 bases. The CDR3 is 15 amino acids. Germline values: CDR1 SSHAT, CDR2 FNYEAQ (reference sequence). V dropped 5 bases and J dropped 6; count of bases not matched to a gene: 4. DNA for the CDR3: TGTGCCAGCAGCCCGACTAGCGGGGGGTCCAATGAGCAGTTCTTC. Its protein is CASSPTSGGSNEQFF.

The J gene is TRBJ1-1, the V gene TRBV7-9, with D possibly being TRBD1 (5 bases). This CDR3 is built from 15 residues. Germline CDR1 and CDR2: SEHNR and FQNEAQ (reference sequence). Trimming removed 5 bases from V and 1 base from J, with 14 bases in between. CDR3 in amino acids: CASSRPLQENTEAFF. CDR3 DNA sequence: TGTGCCAGCAGCCGACCACTACAGGAGAACACTGAAGCTTTCTTT.

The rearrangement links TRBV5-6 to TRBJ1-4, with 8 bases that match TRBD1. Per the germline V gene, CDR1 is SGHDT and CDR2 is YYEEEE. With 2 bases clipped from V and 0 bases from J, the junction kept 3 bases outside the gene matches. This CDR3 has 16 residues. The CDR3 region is CASSFRGLATNEKLFF. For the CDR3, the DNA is TGTGCCAGCAGCTTCAGGGGGCTCGCAACTAATGAAAAACTGTTTTTT. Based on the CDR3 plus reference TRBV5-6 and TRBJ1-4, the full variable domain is DAGVTQSPTHLIKTRGQQVTLRCSPKSGHDTVSWYQQALGQGPQFIFQYYEEEERQRGNFPDRFSGHQFPNYSSELNVNALLLGDSALYLCASSFRGLATNEKLFFGSGTQLSVL.

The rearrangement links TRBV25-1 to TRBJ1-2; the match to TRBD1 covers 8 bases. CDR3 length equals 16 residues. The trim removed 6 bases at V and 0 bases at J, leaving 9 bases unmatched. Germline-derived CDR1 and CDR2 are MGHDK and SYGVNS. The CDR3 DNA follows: TGTGCCAGCAGCTCAGGGGGCAGATCCTCTAACTATGGCTACACCTTC. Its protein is CASSSGGRSSNYGYTF.

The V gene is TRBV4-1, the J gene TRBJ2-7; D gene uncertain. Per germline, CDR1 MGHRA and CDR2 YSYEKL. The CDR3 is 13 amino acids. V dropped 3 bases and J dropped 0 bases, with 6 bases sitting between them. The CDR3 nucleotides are TGCGCCAGCAGCCAGGGCCTCTCCTACGAGCAGTACTTC. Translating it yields CASSQGLSYEQYF.

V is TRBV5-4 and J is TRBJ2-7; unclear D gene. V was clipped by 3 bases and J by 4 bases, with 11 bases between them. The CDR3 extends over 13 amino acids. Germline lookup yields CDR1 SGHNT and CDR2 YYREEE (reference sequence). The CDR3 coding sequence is TGTGCCAGCAGCTCCTATACTTCTTACGAGCAGTACTTC. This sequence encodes CASSSYTSYEQYF.

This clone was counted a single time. The CDR3 DNA reads as TGTGCCAGCAGCTTGGGCGGTCTGCCCGGGGAGCTGTTTTTT. This gives the protein CASSLGGLPGELFF. The rearrangement uses TRBV5-4 and TRBJ2-2, with unresolved D. This CDR3 comprises 14 residues. Germline V CDR1 and CDR2: SGHNT, YYREEE (reference sequence). Deletions cut 0 bases from V and 6 bases from J, with 9 bases between.

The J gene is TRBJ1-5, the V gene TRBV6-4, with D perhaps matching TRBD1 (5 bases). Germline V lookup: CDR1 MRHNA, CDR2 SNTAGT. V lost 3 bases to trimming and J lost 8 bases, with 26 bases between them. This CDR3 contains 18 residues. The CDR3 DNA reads TGTGCCAGCAGTGATTTCTGCGGAATCGGGGGGTTCGGTGAGCCCCAGCATTTT. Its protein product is CASSDFCGIGGFGEPQHF.

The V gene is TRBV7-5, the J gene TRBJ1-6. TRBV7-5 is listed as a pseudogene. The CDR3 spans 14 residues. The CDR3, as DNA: TGTGTCAGAAGCTTAGTCCCGGAGGCCAACCCCCTCCACTTT. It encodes CVRSLVPEANPLHF.

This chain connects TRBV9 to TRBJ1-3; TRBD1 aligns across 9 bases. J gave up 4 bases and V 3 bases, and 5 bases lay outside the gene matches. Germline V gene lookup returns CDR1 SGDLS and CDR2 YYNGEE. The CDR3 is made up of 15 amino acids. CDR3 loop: CASSAATGGGNTIYF. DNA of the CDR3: TGTGCCAGCAGCGCCGCGACAGGGGGAGGAAACACCATATATTTT.

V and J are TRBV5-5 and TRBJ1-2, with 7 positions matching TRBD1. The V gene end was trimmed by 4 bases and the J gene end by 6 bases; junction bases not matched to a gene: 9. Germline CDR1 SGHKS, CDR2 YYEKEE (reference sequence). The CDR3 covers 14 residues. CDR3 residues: CASSIEYRGHGYTF. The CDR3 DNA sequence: TGTGCCAGCAGCATAGAGTACAGGGGCCATGGCTACACCTTC.

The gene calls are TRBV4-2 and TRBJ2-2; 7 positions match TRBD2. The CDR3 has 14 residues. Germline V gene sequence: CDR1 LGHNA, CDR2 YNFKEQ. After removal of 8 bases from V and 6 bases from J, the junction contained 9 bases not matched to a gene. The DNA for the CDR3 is TGTGCCAGCGCTCCACGCGGGGGATCCGGGGAGCTGTTTTTT. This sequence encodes CASAPRGGSGELFF.

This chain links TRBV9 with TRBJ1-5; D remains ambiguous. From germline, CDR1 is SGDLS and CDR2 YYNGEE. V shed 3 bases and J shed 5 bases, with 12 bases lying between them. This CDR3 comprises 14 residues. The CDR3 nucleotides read TGTGCCAGCAGCGCCGCTCTAAGAGATCAGCCCCAGCATTTT. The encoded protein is CASSAALRDQPQHF.

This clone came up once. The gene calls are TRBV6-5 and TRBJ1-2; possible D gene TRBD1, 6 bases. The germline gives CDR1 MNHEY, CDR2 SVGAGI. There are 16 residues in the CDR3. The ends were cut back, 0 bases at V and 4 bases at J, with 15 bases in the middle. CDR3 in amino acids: CASSYSLLVGGYGYTF. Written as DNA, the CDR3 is TGTGCCAGCAGTTACTCGCTTCTAGTAGGGGGCTATGGCTACACCTTC.

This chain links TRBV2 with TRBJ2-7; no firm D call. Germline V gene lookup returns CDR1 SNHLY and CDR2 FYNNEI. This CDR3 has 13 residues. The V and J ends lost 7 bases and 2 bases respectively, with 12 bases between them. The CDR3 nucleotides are TGTGCCAGCAAGTCAGGAAACACCTACGAGCAGTACTTC. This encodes CASKSGNTYEQYF.

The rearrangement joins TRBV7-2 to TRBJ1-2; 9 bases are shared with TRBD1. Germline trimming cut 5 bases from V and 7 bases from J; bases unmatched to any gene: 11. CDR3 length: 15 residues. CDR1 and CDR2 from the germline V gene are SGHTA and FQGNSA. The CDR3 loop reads CASSSGTGPLGGYTF. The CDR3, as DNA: TGTGCCAGCAGCAGCGGGACAGGGCCGTTGGGTGGCTACACCTTC.

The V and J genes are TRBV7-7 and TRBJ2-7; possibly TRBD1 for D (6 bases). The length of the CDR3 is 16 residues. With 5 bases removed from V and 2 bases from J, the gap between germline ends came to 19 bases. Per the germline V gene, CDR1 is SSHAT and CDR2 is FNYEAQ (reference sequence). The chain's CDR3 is CASSIHSGQITYEQYF. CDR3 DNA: TGTGCCAGCAGCATACATTCCGGACAGATAACCTACGAGCAGTACTTC.

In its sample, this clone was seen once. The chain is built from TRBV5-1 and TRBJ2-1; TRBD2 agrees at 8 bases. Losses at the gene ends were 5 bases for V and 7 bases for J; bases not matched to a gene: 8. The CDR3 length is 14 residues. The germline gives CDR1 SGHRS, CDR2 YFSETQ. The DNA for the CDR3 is TGCGCCAGCAGGTTTTTAGCGGGGAGTAATGAGCAGTTCTTC. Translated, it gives CASRFLAGSNEQFF.

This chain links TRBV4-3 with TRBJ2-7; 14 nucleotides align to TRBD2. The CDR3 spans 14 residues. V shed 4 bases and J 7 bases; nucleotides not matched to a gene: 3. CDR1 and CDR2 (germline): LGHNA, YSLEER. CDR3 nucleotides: TGCGCCAGCAGCCCTGGACTAGCGGGAGGTGAGCAGTACTTC. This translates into CASSPGLAGGEQYF.